The source of this TCR beta chain is a study of blood T cell repertoires in COVID-19. For the study at large: The United States, Italy and Spain provided the acute and convalescent COVID-19 samples. From T cells, B-cell-depleted T cells, or PBMCs came the material, which was cDNA or gDNA.

In the original analysis: For nucleated cells, counts were estimated from reference gene primer amplification. Assay: immunoSEQ multiplex PCR; the TCRdb copy retains only in-frame clones and omits some. V and J calls and clone size follow that table, whereas D and trimming were derived from the DNA. Among some 250,000 clones listed, approximately 80% were seen once. CDR3 length equals 12 residues. Germline trimming cut 5 bases from V and 10 bases from J; bases unmatched to any gene: 2. Germline CDR1 is SNHLY and CDR2 is FYNNEI. The sequencing input was peripheral blood. This receptor was taken from a middle-aged man with acute or convalescent COVID-19. The gene calls are TRBV2 and TRBJ2-1; 10 bases agree with TRBD2. The CDR3 reads CASSLLAGEQFF. The CDR3 DNA sequence: TGTGCCAGCAGTCTACTAGCGGGAGAGCAGTTCTTC.